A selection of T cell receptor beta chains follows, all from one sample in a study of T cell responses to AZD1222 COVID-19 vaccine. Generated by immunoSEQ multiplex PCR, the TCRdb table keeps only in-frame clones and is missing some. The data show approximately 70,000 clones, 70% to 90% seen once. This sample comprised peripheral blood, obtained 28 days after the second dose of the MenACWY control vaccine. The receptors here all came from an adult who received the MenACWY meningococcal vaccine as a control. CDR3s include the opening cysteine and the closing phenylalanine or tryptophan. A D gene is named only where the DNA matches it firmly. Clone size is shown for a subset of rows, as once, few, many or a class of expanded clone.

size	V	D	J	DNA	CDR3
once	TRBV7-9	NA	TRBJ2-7	TGTGCCAGCAGCTTAGGGGCTTTTACCTACGAGCAGTACTTC	CASSLGAFTYEQYF
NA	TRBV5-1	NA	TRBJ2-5	TGCGCCAGCGACCAAACAGGGACCCAAGAGACCCAGTACTTC	CASDQTGTQETQYF
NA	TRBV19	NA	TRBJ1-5	TGTGCCAGTAGTATGTGGTTCGGGGCAGGGGATCAGCCCCAGCATTTT	CASSMWFGAGDQPQHF
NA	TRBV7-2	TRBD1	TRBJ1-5	TGTGCCAGCAGCACCGAGACAGGGTTGAGTGAGCCCCAGCATTTT	CASSTETGLSEPQHF
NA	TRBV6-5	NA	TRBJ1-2	TGTGCCAGCAGTAGGGGGAGCTATGGCTACACCTTC	CASSRGSYGYTF
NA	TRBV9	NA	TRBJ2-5	TGTGCCAGCAGCGTAGCGTACCAAGAGACCCAGTACTTC	CASSVAYQETQYF
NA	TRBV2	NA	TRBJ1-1	TGTGCCAGCCGGGATGGACCAGCCAGCCCCAGGGGAGCTTTCTTT	CASRDGPASPRGAFF
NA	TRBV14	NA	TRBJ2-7	TGTGCCAGCAGCCAAGATTGGGCGCGGGCCTACGAGCAGTACTTC	CASSQDWARAYEQYF
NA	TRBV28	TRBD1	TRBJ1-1	TGTGCCAGCAGCCCTGGGAGGGGGCGCGGAGTGAACACTGAAGCTTTCTTT	CASSPGRGRGVNTEAFF
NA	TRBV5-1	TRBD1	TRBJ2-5	TGCGCCAGCAGCTGGACAGGGGGGGGCGAGACCCAGTACTTC	CASSWTGGGETQYF
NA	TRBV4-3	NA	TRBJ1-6	TGCGCCAGCAGCCAAGATGCGAACAGCGTTTCCTATAATTCACCCCTCCACTTT	CASSQDANSVSYNSPLHF
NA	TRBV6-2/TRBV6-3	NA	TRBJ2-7	TGTGCCAGCAGTTATCCTGGGTCGGTAAGCTCCTACGAGCAGTACTTC	CASSYPGSVSSYEQYF
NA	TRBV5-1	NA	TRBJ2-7	TGCGCCAGCAGCTTGGCCGGTGCGACCCTCCCTTACGAGCAGTACTTC	CASSLAGATLPYEQYF
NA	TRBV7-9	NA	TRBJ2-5	TGTGCCAGCAGCTTATTCGGAGACCCCAGCCAAGAGACCCAGTACTTC	CASSLFGDPSQETQYF
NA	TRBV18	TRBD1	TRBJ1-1	TGTGCCAGCTCACCATCCGGGACAGAGAGCACTGAAGCTTTCTTT	CASSPSGTESTEAFF
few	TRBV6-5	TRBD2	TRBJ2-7	TGTGCCAGCAGCATTAGCGGGGGGGCGAGCGAGCAGTACTTC	CASSISGGASEQYF
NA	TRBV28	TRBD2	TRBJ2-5	TGTGCCAGCAGATCTAGCGGGGATCAAGAGACCCAGTACTTC	CASRSSGDQETQYF
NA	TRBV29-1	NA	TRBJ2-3	TGCAGCGTTGCTGCAGGGACGACCGGAGATACGCAGTATTTT	CSVAAGTTGDTQYF
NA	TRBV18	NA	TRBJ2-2	TGTGCCAGCTCACCACGGGCGGACACCGGGGAGCTGTTTTTT	CASSPRADTGELFF
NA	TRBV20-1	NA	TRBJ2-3	TGCAGTGGTCGGTGGGCAGATACGCAGTATTTT	CSGRWADTQYF
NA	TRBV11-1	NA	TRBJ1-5	TGTGCCAGCAGCTTGCGGGGAAACAATCAGCCCCAGCATTTT	CASSLRGNNQPQHF
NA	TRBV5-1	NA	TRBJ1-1	TGCGCCAGCAGCCTTATCCGGGGGACCGGACGGGGAACTGAAGCTTTCTTT	CASSLIRGTGRGTEAFF
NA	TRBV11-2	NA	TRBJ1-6	TGTGCCAGCAGCTTCTCCGGGGATAATTCACCCCTCCACTTT	CASSFSGDNSPLHF
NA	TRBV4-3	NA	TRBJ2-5	TGCGCCAGCAGCCAAGACAGGGAAGGGGCGAGGGGAGAGACCCAGTACTTC	CASSQDREGARGETQYF
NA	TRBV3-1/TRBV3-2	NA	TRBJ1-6	TGTGCCAGCAGCCAAGATCTCGTAGGGTCACCCCTCCACTTT	CASSQDLVGSPLHF
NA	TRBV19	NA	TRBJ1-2	TGTGCCAGCGGACGGAACTATGGCTACACCTTC	CASGRNYGYTF